This T cell receptor (beta chain) was sequenced for a study of CD8+CD57+ T cells in acquired aplastic anemia. Across the whole study: Average DNA yield from sorted CD4+ and CD8+ cells was about 3 ug. The study, taken as a whole, reports: In common between the patients and the controls were twenty-nine CD8+ CDR3 sequences.

Trimming stripped 1 base from V and 4 bases from J, with 8 bases between. CDR3 length: 13 residues. The germline V gene encodes CDR1 SGHNT and CDR2 YENEEA. It was patients with CD8+CD57+ cell expansion by flow cytometry who were chosen for sequencing. The use of genomic DNA as template underpinned the TCR beta VDJ and CDR3 profiling. One entry per CDR3 protein, called by TCRdb with MiXCR from the reads. This table holds 190,000 or so distinct CDR3 sequences, 48% found once. There are many counts of this clonotype. Antigen unknown. Sequenced material: sorted CD4+, CD8+, or CD8+CD57+ T cells (not recorded which) from PBMCs. The TCR sequence derives from a human donor with aplastic anemia. V gene TRBV11-3 combines with J gene TRBJ2-7; D remains ambiguous. The CDR3 spells CASSLVSGYEQYF. The CDR3 region has the DNA TGTGCCAGCAGCTTAGTATCCGGTTACGAGCAGTACTTC.